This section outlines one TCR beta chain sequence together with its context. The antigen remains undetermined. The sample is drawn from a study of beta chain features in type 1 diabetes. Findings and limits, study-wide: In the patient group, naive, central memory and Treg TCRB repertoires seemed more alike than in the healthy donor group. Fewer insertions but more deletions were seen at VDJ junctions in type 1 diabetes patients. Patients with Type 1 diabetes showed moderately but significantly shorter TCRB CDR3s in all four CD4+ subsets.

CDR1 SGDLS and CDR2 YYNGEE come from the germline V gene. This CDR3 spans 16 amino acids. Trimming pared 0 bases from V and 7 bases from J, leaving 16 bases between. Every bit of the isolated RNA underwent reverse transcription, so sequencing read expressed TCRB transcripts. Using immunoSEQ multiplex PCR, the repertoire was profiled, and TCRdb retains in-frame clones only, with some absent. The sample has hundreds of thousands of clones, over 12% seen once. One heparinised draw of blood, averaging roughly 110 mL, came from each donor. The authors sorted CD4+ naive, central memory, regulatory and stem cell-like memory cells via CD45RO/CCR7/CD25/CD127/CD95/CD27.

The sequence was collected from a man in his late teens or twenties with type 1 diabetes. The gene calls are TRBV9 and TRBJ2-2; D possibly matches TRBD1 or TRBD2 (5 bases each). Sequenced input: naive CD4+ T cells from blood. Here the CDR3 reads CASSVVGGKGRGELFF. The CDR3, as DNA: TGTGCCAGCAGCGTAGTTGGGGGAAAGGGGCGCGGGGAGCTGTTTTTT.